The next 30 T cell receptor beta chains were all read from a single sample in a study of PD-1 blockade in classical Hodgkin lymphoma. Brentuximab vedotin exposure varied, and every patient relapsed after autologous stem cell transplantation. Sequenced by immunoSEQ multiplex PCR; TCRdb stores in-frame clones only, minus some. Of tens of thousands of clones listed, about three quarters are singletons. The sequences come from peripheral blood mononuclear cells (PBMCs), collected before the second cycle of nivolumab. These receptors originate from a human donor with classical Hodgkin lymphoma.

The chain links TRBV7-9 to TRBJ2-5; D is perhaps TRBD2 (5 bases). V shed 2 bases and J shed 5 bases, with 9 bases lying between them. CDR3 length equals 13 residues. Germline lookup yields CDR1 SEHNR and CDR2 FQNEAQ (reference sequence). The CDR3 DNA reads TGTGCCAGCAGCTTAACCCAGCGGGAGACCCAGTACTTC. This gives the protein CASSLTQRETQYF.

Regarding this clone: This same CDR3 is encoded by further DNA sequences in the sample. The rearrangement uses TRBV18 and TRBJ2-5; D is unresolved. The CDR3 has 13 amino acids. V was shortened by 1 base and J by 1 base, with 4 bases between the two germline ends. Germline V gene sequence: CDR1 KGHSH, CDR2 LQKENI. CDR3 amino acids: CASSPRGQETQYF. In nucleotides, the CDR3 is TGTGCCAGCTCACCACGCGGCCAAGAGACCCAGTACTTC.

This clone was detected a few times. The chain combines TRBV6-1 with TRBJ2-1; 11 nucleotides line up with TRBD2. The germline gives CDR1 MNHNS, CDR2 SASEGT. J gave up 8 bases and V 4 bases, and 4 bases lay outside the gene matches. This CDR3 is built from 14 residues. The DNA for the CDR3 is TGTGCCAGCAGTGCTAGCGGGAGGCTCTATGAGCAGTTCTTC. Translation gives CASSASGRLYEQFF.

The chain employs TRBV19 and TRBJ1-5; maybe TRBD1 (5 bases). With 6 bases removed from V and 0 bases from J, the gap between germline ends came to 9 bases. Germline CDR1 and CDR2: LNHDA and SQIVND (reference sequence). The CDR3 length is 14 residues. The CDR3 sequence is CASRSGYSNQPQHF. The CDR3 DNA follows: TGTGCCAGTAGATCAGGGTATAGCAATCAGCCCCAGCATTTT.

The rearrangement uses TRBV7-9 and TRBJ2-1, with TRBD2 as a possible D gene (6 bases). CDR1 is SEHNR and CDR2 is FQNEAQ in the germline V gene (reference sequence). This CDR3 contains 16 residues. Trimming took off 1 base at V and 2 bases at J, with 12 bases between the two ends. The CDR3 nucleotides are TGTGCCAGCAGCTTAGTGCTAGCGTCGACCTACAATGAGCAGTTCTTC. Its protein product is CASSLVLASTYNEQFF.

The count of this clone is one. CDR3 in DNA: TGTGCCAGCAGCTTGGCCGCACGTTTTCTAGGAGGTCTTAATGAGCAGTTCTTC. Translated: CASSLAARFLGGLNEQFF. The chain is built from TRBV5-6 and TRBJ2-1; D might be TRBD2 (5 bases). V lost 0 bases, J lost 7 bases, and 23 bases lay in between. CDR3 size: 18 residues. Looked up from germline, CDR1 is SGHDT and CDR2 is YYEEEE. The whole variable domain, filled in from reference TRBV5-6 and TRBJ2-1, reads DAGVTQSPTHLIKTRGQQVTLRCSPKSGHDTVSWYQQALGQGPQFIFQYYEEEERQRGNFPDRFSGHQFPNYSSELNVNALLLGDSALYLCASSLAARFLGGLNEQFFGPGTRLTVL.

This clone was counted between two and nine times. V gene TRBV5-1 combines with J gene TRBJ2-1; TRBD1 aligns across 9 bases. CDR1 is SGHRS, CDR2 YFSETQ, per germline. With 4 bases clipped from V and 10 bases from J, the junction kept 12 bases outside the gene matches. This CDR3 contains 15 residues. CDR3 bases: TGCGCCAGCAGCCCCTCCGGGACAGGGAATAACGAGCAGTTCTTC. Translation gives CASSPSGTGNNEQFF.

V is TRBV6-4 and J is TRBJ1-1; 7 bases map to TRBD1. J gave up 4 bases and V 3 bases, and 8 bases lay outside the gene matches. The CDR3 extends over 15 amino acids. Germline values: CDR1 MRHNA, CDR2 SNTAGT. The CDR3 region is CASSEGRGDGTEAFF. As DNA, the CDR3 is TGTGCCAGCAGTGAAGGCAGGGGGGATGGCACTGAAGCTTTCTTT.

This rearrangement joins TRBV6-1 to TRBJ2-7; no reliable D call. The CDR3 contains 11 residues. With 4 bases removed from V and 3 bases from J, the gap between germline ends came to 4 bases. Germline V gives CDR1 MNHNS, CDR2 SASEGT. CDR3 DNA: TGTGCCAGCAGTGGAGTCTACGAGCAGTACTTC. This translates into CASSGVYEQYF.

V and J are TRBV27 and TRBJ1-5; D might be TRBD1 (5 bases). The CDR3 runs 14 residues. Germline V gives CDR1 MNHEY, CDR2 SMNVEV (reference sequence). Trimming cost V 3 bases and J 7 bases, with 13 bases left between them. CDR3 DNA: TGTGCCAGCAGTTTTAGGGGAGTAGGGCAGCCCCAGCATTTT. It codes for CASSFRGVGQPQHF.

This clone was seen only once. The CDR3 DNA reads TGTGCCAGCAGCTTTCTTGGATCCGAGCAGTACTTC. This encodes CASSFLGSEQYF. The chain uses TRBV7-9 and TRBJ2-7; no reliable D call. The ends were cut back, 3 bases at V and 6 bases at J, with 9 bases in the middle. Germline V gene sequence: CDR1 SEHNR, CDR2 FQNEAQ (reference sequence). This CDR3 is 12 amino acids long.

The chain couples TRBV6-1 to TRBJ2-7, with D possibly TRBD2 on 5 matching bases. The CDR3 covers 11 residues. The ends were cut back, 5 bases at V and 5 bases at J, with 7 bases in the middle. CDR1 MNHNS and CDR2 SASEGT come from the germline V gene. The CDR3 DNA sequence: TGTGCCAGCAGTAGAGCGGACGAGCAGTACTTC. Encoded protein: CASSRADEQYF.

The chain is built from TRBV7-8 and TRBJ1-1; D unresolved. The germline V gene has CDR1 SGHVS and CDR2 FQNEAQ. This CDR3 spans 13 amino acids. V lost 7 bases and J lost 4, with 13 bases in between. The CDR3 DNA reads TGTGCCAGCAAATTCCCCGGAGGCACTGAAGCTTTCTTT. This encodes CASKFPGGTEAFF.

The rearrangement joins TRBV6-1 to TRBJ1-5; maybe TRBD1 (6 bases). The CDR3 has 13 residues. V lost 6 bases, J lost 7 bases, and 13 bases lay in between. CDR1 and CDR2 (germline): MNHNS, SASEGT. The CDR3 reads CASSHTGRQPQHF. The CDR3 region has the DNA TGTGCCAGCAGCCACACAGGGCGGCAGCCCCAGCATTTT.

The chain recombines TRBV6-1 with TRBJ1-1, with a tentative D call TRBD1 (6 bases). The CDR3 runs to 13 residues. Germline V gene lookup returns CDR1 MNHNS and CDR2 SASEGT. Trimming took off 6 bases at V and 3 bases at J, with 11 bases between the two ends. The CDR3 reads CASSMTGDTEAFF. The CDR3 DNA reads TGTGCCAGCAGCATGACAGGAGACACTGAAGCTTTCTTT.

CDR3 DNA sequence: TGCAGCGTTGACGGCCTCCTTGGGGAGCAGTACTTC. It translates to CSVDGLLGEQYF. The chain combines TRBV29-1 with TRBJ2-7; no firm D call. Germline lookup yields CDR1 SQVTM and CDR2 ANQGSEA. The CDR3 extends over 12 amino acids. The V and J ends lost 3 bases and 7 bases respectively, with 13 bases between them.

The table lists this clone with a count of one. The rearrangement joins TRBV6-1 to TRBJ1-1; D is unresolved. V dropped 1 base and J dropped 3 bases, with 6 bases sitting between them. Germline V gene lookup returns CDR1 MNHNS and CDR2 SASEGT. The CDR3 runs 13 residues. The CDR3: CASSEGAYTEAFF. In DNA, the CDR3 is TGTGCCAGCAGTGAAGGGGCCTACACTGAAGCTTTCTTT.

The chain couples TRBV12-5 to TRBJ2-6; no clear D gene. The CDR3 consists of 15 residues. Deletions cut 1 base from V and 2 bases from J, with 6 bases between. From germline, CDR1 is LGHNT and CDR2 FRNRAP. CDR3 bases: TGTGCTAGTGGTTTGGACGGACCTGGGGCCAACGTCCTGACTTTC. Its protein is CASGLDGPGANVLTF.

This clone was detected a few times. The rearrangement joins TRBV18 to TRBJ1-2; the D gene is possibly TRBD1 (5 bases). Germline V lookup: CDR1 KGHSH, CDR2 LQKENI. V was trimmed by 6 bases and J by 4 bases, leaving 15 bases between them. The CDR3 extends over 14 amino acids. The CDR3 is CASSTAGGSYGYTF. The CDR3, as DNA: TGTGCCAGCTCCACTGCCGGGGGGAGCTATGGCTACACCTTC.

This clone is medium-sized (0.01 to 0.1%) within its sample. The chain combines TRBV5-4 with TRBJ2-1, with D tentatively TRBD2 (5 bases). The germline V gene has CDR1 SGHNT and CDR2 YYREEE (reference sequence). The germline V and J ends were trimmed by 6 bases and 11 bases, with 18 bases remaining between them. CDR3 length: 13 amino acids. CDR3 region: CASKPEGAAQQFF. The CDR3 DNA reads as TGTGCCAGCAAACCCGAGGGAGCCGCACAGCAGTTCTTC.

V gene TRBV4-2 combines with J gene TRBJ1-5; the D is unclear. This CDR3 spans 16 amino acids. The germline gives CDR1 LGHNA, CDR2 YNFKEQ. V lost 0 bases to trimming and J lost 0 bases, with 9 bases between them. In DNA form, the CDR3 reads TGTGCCAGCAGCCAAGATTCAGGCAATAGCAATCAGCCCCAGCATTTT. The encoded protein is CASSQDSGNSNQPQHF.

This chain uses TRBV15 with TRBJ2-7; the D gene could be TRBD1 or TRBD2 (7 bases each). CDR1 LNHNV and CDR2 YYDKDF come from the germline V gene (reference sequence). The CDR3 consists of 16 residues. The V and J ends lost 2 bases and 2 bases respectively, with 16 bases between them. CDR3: CATSRPGGTEPYEQYF. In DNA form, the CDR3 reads TGTGCCACCAGCAGACCCGGGGGGACAGAGCCCTACGAGCAGTACTTC.

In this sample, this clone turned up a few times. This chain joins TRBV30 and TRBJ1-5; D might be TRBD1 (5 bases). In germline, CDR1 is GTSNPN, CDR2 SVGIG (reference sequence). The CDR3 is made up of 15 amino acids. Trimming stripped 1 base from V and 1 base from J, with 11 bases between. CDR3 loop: CAWSAGAMSNQPQHF. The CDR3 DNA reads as TGTGCCTGGAGTGCTGGGGCGATGAGCAATCAGCCCCAGCATTTT.

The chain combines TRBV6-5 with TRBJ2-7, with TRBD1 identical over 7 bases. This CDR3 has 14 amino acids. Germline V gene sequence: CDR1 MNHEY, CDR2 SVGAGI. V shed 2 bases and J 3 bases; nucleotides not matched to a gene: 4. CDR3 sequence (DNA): TGTGCCAGCAGTTACGGCCGGACAGGCTACGAGCAGTACTTC. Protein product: CASSYGRTGYEQYF.

In DNA form, the CDR3 reads TGTGCCAGCAGTGACTCGCCGGGTTCGAGCTCCTACAATGAGCAGTTCTTC. Its protein product is CASSDSPGSSSYNEQFF. The V gene is TRBV6-4, the J gene TRBJ2-1; no clear D gene. CDR3 size: 17 residues. From germline, CDR1 is MRHNA and CDR2 SNTAGT. Trimming removed 0 bases at V and 0 bases at J, with 12 bases between.

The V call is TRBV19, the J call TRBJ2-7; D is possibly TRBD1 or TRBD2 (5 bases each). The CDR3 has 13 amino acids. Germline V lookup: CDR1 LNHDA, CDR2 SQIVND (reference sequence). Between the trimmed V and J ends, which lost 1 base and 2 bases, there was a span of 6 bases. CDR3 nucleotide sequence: TGTGCCAGTAGTATAGCGGGACCCTACGAGCAGTACTTC. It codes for CASSIAGPYEQYF.

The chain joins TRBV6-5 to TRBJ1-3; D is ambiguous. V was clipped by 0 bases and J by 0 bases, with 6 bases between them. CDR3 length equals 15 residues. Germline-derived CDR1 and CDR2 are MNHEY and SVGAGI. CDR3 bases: TGTGCCAGCAGTTACTCAGCAGACTCTGGAAACACCATATATTTT. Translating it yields CASSYSADSGNTIYF.

This CDR3 reads CASSLSGLEGYTF. The DNA for the CDR3 is TGTGCCAGCAGCTTATCAGGGTTGGAAGGCTACACCTTC. The chain links TRBV7-3 to TRBJ1-2; TRBD1 is a possible D gene (5 bases). From germline, CDR1 is SGHTA and CDR2 FQGTGA. V was trimmed by 2 bases and J by 8 bases, leaving 12 bases between them. The CDR3 spans 13 residues. Complete variable domain (other parts from reference TRBV7-3 and TRBJ1-2): GAGVSQTPSNKVTEKGKYVELRCDPISGHTALYWYRQSLGQGPEFLIYFQGTGAADDSGLPNDRFFAVRPEGSVSTLKIQRTERGDSAVYLCASSLSGLEGYTFGSGTRLTVV.

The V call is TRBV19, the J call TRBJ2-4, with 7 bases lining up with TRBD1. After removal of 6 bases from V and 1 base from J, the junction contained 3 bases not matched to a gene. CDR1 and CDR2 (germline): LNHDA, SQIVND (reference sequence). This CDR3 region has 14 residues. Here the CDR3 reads CASSRGQAKNIQYF. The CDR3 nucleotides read TGTGCCAGTAGCCGGGGACAGGCCAAAAACATTCAGTACTTC.

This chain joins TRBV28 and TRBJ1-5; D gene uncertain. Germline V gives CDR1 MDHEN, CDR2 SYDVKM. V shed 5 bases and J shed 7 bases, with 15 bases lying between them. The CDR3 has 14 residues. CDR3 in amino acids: CASSEHSGGQPQHF. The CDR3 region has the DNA TGTGCCAGCAGTGAACATAGCGGAGGCCAGCCCCAGCATTTT. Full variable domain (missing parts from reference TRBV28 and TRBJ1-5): DVKVTQSSRYLVKRTGEKVFLECVQDMDHENMFWYRQDPGLGLRLIYFSYDVKMKEKGDIPEGYSVSREKKERFSLILESASTNQTSMYLCASSEHSGGQPQHFGDGTRLSIL.